These 25 T cell receptor beta chains came from one sample sequenced in a study of blood T cell repertoires in COVID-19. Profiling relied on immunoSEQ multiplex PCR, and the TCRdb table lists in-frame clones only, not all of them. The sample comprises about 120,000 clones, approximately 85% of which are singletons, and just over 5.5% rests with the top ten. The sample consisted of peripheral blood. The receptors here all came from a woman aged 60-75 years with COVID-19, enrolled during active disease.

V usage is TRBV6-5 and J usage is TRBJ2-1; weak D call: TRBD1 (5 bases). This CDR3 is built from 16 residues. V shed 4 bases and J shed 5 bases, with 18 bases lying between them. Germline CDR1 reads MNHEY; CDR2 reads SVGAGI. This CDR3 is CASSSPLGRVDNEQFF. In nucleotides, the CDR3 is TGTGCCAGCAGTTCCCCCCTGGGCAGGGTGGACAATGAGCAGTTCTTC.

This clone has just a few counts. The J gene is TRBJ1-1, the V gene TRBV6-1; possibly TRBD1 for D (6 bases). Germline values: CDR1 MNHNS, CDR2 SASEGT. This CDR3 contains 16 residues. Deletions cut 2 bases from V and 10 bases from J, with 23 bases between. Written as DNA, the CDR3 is TGTGCCAGCAGTGAAATTTGGGCGACAGGCCAGACGCGAGCTTTCTTT. As protein: CASSEIWATGQTRAFF.

This clone was seen more than once but under ten times. The chain recombines TRBV15 with TRBJ2-5; TRBD2 is a possible D gene (6 bases). V was pared by 1 base and J by 4 bases, with 10 bases between. Germline lookup yields CDR1 LNHNV and CDR2 YYDKDF (reference sequence). There are 14 residues in the CDR3. The CDR3 DNA follows: TGTGCCACCAGCAGAGGGGGAGGAGGAGAGACCCAGTACTTC. Protein sequence: CATSRGGGGETQYF. Variable domain in full (rest from reference TRBV15 and TRBJ2-5): DAMVIQNPRYQVTQFGKPVTLSCSQTLNHNVMYWYQQKSSQAPKLLFHYYDKDFNNEADTPDNFQSRRPNTSFCFLDIRSPGLGDTAMYLCATSRGGGGETQYFGPGTRLLVL.

The rearrangement uses TRBV10-3 and TRBJ1-2, with a tentative D call TRBD1 (5 bases). The CDR3 loop spans 14 amino acids. With 0 bases removed from V and 4 bases from J, the gap between germline ends came to 9 bases. Germline CDR1 reads ENHRY; CDR2 reads SYGVKD. CDR3 nucleotide sequence: TGTGCCATCAGTGAGTCTGAAGGGGTCTATGGCTACACCTTC. Encoded protein: CAISESEGVYGYTF.

The chain carries TRBV5-1 and TRBJ1-3, with 7 nucleotides matching TRBD1. Per germline, CDR1 SGHRS and CDR2 YFSETQ. The CDR3 sequence is 16 residues long. With V trimmed by 3 bases and J by 1 base, 7 bases remained unmatched. This chain's CDR3 is CASSWDSTSSGNTIYF. The DNA for the CDR3 is TGCGCCAGCAGCTGGGACAGCACCTCTTCTGGAAACACCATATATTTT.

The rearrangement uses TRBV11-2 and TRBJ2-7; 7 nucleotides line up with TRBD2. The V gene's germline CDR1 is SGHAT and CDR2 FQNNGV. The CDR3 covers 16 residues. Trimming removed 2 bases from V and 2 bases from J; junction bases left unmatched: 9. The CDR3 DNA sequence: TGTGCCAGCAGCTTAAGGGAGGGCCCCGTTCCCTACGAGCAGTACTTC. This encodes CASSLREGPVPYEQYF.

The chain employs TRBV10-2 and TRBJ1-1; D ambiguous. The V gene's germline CDR1 is WSHSY and CDR2 SAAADI. The length of the CDR3 is 13 residues. V gave up 6 bases and J gave up 0 bases, with 8 bases separating them. This chain's CDR3 is CASRGRMNTEAFF. In DNA form, the CDR3 reads TGCGCCAGCAGGGGGAGGATGAACACTGAAGCTTTCTTT.

The chain couples TRBV6-5 to TRBJ2-2; 9 bases line up with TRBD2. With V trimmed by 5 bases and J by 0 bases, 1 base remained unmatched. CDR3 size: 15 residues. CDR1 MNHEY and CDR2 SVGAGI come from the germline V gene. The CDR3 loop is CASSQRGANTGELFF. CDR3 DNA sequence: TGTGCCAGCAGTCAGCGGGGGGCGAACACCGGGGAGCTGTTTTTT.

The chain carries TRBV11-2 and TRBJ2-1; 8 bases are shared with TRBD2. V shed 5 bases, J shed 5 bases, and the junction held 14 bases outside the gene matches. This CDR3 region has 17 residues. Germline V lookup: CDR1 SGHAT, CDR2 FQNNGV. The CDR3 sequence: CASSPHLGTSIDNEQFF. The CDR3 region has the DNA TGTGCCAGCAGCCCCCACCTTGGGACTAGTATCGACAATGAGCAGTTCTTC.

This clone showed up just a few times. V gene TRBV5-1 combines with J gene TRBJ2-1; TRBD2 aligns across 10 bases. V dropped 4 bases and J dropped 2; count of bases not matched to a gene: 6. CDR3 size: 16 residues. The germline V gene encodes CDR1 SGHRS and CDR2 YFSETQ. CDR3 DNA: TGCGCCAGCAGCAAATCTAGCGGGAGTCCCTACAATGAGCAGTTCTTC. This sequence encodes CASSKSSGSPYNEQFF. Together with reference TRBV5-1 and TRBJ2-1, the CDR3 gives the full variable domain: KAGVTQTPRYLIKTRGQQVTLSCSPISGHRSVSWYQQTPGQGLQFLFEYFSETQRNKGNFPGRFSGRQFSNSRSEMNVSTLELGDSALYLCASSKSSGSPYNEQFFGPGTRLTVL.

This chain's CDR3 is CASSQGLAGGEHEQFF. In nucleotides, the CDR3 is TGTGCCAGCAGCCAAGGACTAGCGGGGGGTGAACATGAGCAGTTCTTC. The rearrangement links TRBV3-1 (or the pseudogene TRBV3-2) to TRBJ2-1, with 13 bases aligning to TRBD2. CDR1 LGHDT and CDR2 YNNKEL come from the germline V gene (reference sequence). This CDR3 spans 16 amino acids. The trim removed 1 base at V and 8 bases at J, leaving 5 bases unmatched.

This chain joins TRBV24-1 and TRBJ2-2; no clear D. The CDR3 runs to 19 residues. V gave up 3 bases and J gave up 1 base, with 20 bases separating them. CDR1 KGHDR and CDR2 SFDVKD come from the germline V gene. In DNA, the CDR3 is TGTGCCACCAGTGATGGTGAACGATCCCTATCACGGAACACCGGGGAGCTGTTTTTT. Residues: CATSDGERSLSRNTGELFF.

This clone was seen only a few times. The rearrangement uses TRBV7-8 and TRBJ1-1; D is unclear. Germline V lookup: CDR1 SGHVS, CDR2 FQNEAQ. The CDR3 has 14 residues. Deletions cut 2 bases from V and 4 bases from J, with 11 bases between. CDR3 region: CASSLTSGGTEAFF. The CDR3 region has the DNA TGTGCCAGCAGCTTAACCAGTGGAGGCACTGAAGCTTTCTTT.

The rearrangement uses TRBV5-5 and TRBJ2-1, with D perhaps TRBD1 (6 bases). Germline lookup yields CDR1 SGHKS and CDR2 YYEKEE (reference sequence). The V and J ends lost 6 bases and 0 bases respectively, with 13 bases between them. This CDR3 is 15 amino acids long. The CDR3 here is CASTPGTTSYNEQFF. In nucleotides, the CDR3 is TGTGCCAGCACGCCCGGGACAACCTCCTACAATGAGCAGTTCTTC.

Here the CDR3 DNA reads TGTGCCAGCAGCGTAGGAGCGGGGGCCCTCTACGAGCAGTACTTC. Translating it yields CASSVGAGALYEQYF. V gene TRBV9 combines with J gene TRBJ2-7; TRBD2 matches 8 bases. J gave up 3 bases and V 0 bases, and 5 bases lay outside the gene matches. This CDR3 has 15 residues. CDR1 SGDLS and CDR2 YYNGEE come from the germline V gene.

The CDR3 loop reads CAPRGLREETQYF. The CDR3 bases are TGTGCCCCTCGGGGGTTGAGAGAGGAGACCCAGTACTTC. The chain uses TRBV6-5 and TRBJ2-5, with D possibly being TRBD2 (6 bases). The V end lost 11 bases, the J end lost 5 bases, and 18 bases lay between the germline ends. Germline lookup yields CDR1 MNHEY and CDR2 SVGAGI. The CDR3 runs 13 residues.

V gene TRBV15 combines with J gene TRBJ1-1, with TRBD1 matching over 7 bases. CDR1 and CDR2 (germline): LNHNV, YYDKDF (reference sequence). The CDR3 length is 14 residues. The ends lost 4 bases at V and 3 bases at J; junction bases unmatched: 5. CDR3 protein: CATSIQGGDTEAFF. The CDR3 bases are TGTGCCACCAGCATTCAGGGGGGAGACACTGAAGCTTTCTTT.

This clone has more than one count but fewer than ten. The chain links TRBV13 to TRBJ1-5, with TRBD1 matching 12 bases. This CDR3 spans 17 amino acids. V trimming: 6 bases; J trimming: 7 bases; junction bases outside the gene matches: 13. CDR1 PRHDT and CDR2 FYEKMQ come from the germline V gene (reference sequence). This CDR3 reads CASSQNAGTGGWQPQHF. CDR3 coding DNA: TGTGCCAGCAGTCAAAACGCCGGGACAGGGGGCTGGCAGCCCCAGCATTTT.

V is TRBV18 and J is TRBJ1-5, with 10 nucleotides matching TRBD1. This CDR3 spans 15 amino acids. Looked up from germline, CDR1 is KGHSH and CDR2 is LQKENI. The V and J ends lost 4 bases and 5 bases, in that order; junction bases with no gene match: 5. CDR3 in amino acids: CASSLDRGEDQPQHF. In nucleotides, the CDR3 is TGTGCCAGCTCACTGGACAGGGGGGAAGATCAGCCCCAGCATTTT.

This clone was observed a single time. The chain combines TRBV7-8 with TRBJ1-5; D call uncertain. Germline CDR1 and CDR2: SGHVS and FQNEAQ. V was pared by 1 base and J by 6 bases, with 16 bases between. The CDR3 covers 16 residues. Written as DNA, the CDR3 is TGTGCCAGCAGCTTAGATGGCAGAGTGAGCGGTCAGCCCCAGCATTTT. This gives the protein CASSLDGRVSGQPQHF.

V usage is TRBV5-4 and J usage is TRBJ2-1; 9 positions agree with TRBD2. Trimming cost V 0 bases and J 4 bases; bases outside gene matches: 5. The CDR3 loop spans 16 amino acids. Germline V gives CDR1 SGHNT, CDR2 YYREEE (reference sequence). The CDR3 sequence: CASSLEGRGGYNEQFF. The CDR3 nucleotides are TGTGCCAGCAGCTTGGAAGGGCGGGGGGGTTACAATGAGCAGTTCTTC. The whole variable domain, filled in from reference TRBV5-4 and TRBJ2-1, reads ETGVTQSPTHLIKTRGQQVTLRCSSQSGHNTVSWYQQALGQGPQFIFQYYREEENGRGNFPPRFSGLQFPNYSSELNVNALELDDSALYLCASSLEGRGGYNEQFFGPGTRLTVL.

The J gene is TRBJ1-5, the V gene TRBV13; 7 bases are a match to TRBD1. CDR3 length equals 12 residues. Losses at the gene ends were 8 bases for V and 7 bases for J; bases not matched to a gene: 5. The germline V gene has CDR1 PRHDT and CDR2 FYEKMQ (reference sequence). DNA for the CDR3: TGTGCCAGCCGACAGGGTCTACAGCCCCAGCATTTT. This translates into CASRQGLQPQHF.

The chain combines TRBV6-2 or TRBV6-3 with TRBJ1-5; D may be TRBD1 (5 bases). In germline, CDR1 is MNHEY, CDR2 SVGEGT. V dropped 4 bases and J dropped 3 bases, with 7 bases sitting between them. This CDR3 region has 13 residues. CDR3 in DNA: TGTGCCAGCAGTTCTGGGGCCAATCAGCCCCAGCATTTT. Amino acid sequence: CASSSGANQPQHF.

A few counts support this clone. The genes are TRBV9 and TRBJ2-7, with TRBD2 matching 13 bases. Germline V gene data show CDR1 as SGDLS and CDR2 as YYNGEE. The CDR3 is 14 residues long. The trim removed 3 bases at V and 3 bases at J, leaving 0 bases unmatched. CDR3 region: CASSGTSGGYEQYF. The CDR3 DNA reads as TGTGCCAGCAGCGGGACTAGCGGGGGCTACGAGCAGTACTTC.

The rearrangement uses TRBV7-9 and TRBJ1-2; a possible D gene is TRBD1 (5 bases). Germline V CDR1 and CDR2: SEHNR, FQNEAQ (reference sequence). This CDR3 has 17 residues. Trimming stripped 1 base from V and 0 bases from J, with 15 bases between. This chain's CDR3 is CASSLGQLEISNYGYTF. In DNA, the CDR3 is TGTGCCAGCAGCTTAGGACAGCTCGAAATTTCTAACTATGGCTACACCTTC.